A selection of T cell receptor beta chains follows, all from one sample in a study of Graves' ophthalmopathy and Graves' hyperthyroidism. TCRdb reprocessed the multiplex PCR reads with MiXCR, giving one entry per CDR3 protein. The sample has hundreds of thousands of distinct CDR3 sequences; 45% to 55% are singletons. Input material: peripheral blood. These receptors originate from an adult man with Graves' ophthalmopathy. Both conserved end residues are part of each CDR3. The D gene is left open where the match is weak. Not all rows give a size; the values are once, few, many and, for expanded clones, a class.

TRBJ1-1	TRBV25-1	.	TRBD1	CASSPGTAIRYTEAFF	TGTGCCAGCAGCCCCGGGACAGCGATAAGGTACACTGAAGCTTTCTTT
TRBJ2-5	TRBV7-2	.	.	CASSLSRLETQYF	TGTGCCAGCAGCTTATCGCGGTTAGAGACCCAGTACTTC
TRBJ2-5	TRBV7-8	.	.	CASSLGRGVWETQYF	TGTGCCAGCAGCTTAGGAAGGGGGGTGTGGGAGACCCAGTACTTC
TRBJ1-2	TRBV12-3/TRBV12-4	.	.	CASSSRRTDVLKGCTF	TGTGCCAGCAGTTCCCGAAGGACAGATGTCTTGAAAGGCTGCACCTTC
TRBJ2-5	TRBV12-3/TRBV12-4	.	.	CASRLSSQETQYF	TGTGCCAGCAGACTTTCCTCACAAGAGACCCAGTACTTC
TRBJ2-7	TRBV20-1	.	.	CSAPKRDGSSYEQYF	TGCAGTGCCCCAAAAAGGGACGGTTCCTCCTACGAGCAGTACTTC
TRBJ2-7	TRBV19	few	.	CASSQTGARDEQYF	TGTGCCAGTTCCCAAACCGGGGCGCGGGACGAGCAGTACTTC
TRBJ2-5	TRBV6-1	.	TRBD1	CASRARGRQETQYF	TGTGCCAGCAGGGCCAGGGGGCGCCAAGAGACCCAGTACTTC
TRBJ2-7	TRBV6-5	few	.	CASSYSVFYEQYF	TGTGCCAGCAGTTACTCTGTCTTTTACGAGCAGTACTTC
TRBJ1-2	TRBV20-1	.	.	CSARASGGYTF	TGCAGTGCTAGAGCCTCCGGCGGCTACACCTTC
TRBJ1-1	TRBV27	.	.	CASSLSAGSNEAFF	TGTGCCAGCAGTTTATCTGCTGGCAGTAATGAAGCTTTCTTT
TRBJ1-2	TRBV20-1	.	TRBD1	CSATSDRGLGYGYTF	TGCAGTGCTACTAGTGACAGGGGGCTGGGGTATGGCTACACCTTC
TRBJ2-5	TRBV5-1	.	TRBD1	CASSFGQGETQYF	TGCGCCAGCAGCTTTGGACAGGGAGAGACCCAGTACTTC
TRBJ1-4	TRBV7-9	.	.	CTSSLAGATNEKLFF	TGTACCAGCAGCTTAGCGGGAGCAACTAATGAAAAACTGTTTTTT
TRBJ1-2	TRBV7-9	once	TRBD1	CASSLAQGRGIYGYTF	TGTGCCAGCAGCTTAGCCCAGGGCAGGGGGATCTATGGCTACACCTTC
TRBJ1-2	TRBV29-1	few	.	CSVLSGTTNYGYTF	TGCAGCGTCCTCTCGGGGACTACTAACTATGGCTACACCTTC
TRBJ1-2	TRBV20-1	few	.	CSARSAAYGYTF	TGCAGTGCTAGATCGGCAGCCTATGGCTACACCTTC
TRBJ1-5	TRBV6-5	.	.	CASSYSYGNQPQHF	TGTGCCAGCAGTTACTCATACGGTAATCAGCCCCAGCATTTT
TRBJ2-7	TRBV7-2	few	.	CASSLRRARGRYEQYF	TGTGCCAGCAGCTTACGGCGGGCCAGGGGGAGGTACGAGCAGTACTTC
TRBJ2-5	TRBV7-3	.	TRBD2	CASSQDQEAGAGETQYF	TGCGCCAGCAGCCAAGATCAAGAAGCGGGGGCTGGGGAGACCCAGTACTTC